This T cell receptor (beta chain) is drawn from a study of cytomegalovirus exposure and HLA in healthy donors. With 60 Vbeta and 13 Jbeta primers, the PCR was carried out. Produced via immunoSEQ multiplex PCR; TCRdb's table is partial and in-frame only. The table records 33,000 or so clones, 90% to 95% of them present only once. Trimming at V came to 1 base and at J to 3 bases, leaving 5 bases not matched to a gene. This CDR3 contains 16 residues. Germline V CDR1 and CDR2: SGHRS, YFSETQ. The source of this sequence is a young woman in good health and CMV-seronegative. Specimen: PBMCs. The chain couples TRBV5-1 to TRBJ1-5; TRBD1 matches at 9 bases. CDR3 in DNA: TGCGCCAGCAGCTTGACCGGGACAGGGTTCAATCAGCCCCAGCATTTT. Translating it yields CASSLTGTGFNQPQHF. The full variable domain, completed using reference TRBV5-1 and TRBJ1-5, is KAGVTQTPRYLIKTRGQQVTLSCSPISGHRSVSWYQQTPGQGLQFLFEYFSETQRNKGNFPGRFSGRQFSNSRSEMNVSTLELGDSALYLCASSLTGTGFNQPQHFGDGTRLSIL.